Listed here are 24 T cell receptor beta chains from one sample, sequenced in a study of response to subunit inactivated influenza vaccine. TCRdb independently ran MiXCR on the RT-PCR reads; one entry per CDR3 protein. The sample lists 550,000 to 650,000 distinct CDR3 sequences; around 11% were seen once. The source was PBMCs from blood, collected on the day of vaccination. The receptors originated from a man between 45 and 60 years old who received an inactivated influenza vaccine.

As concerns this clonotype: Being one base from a much bigger clone, this may be a read error. The rearrangement uses TRBV29-1 and TRBJ1-2, with 8 bases identical to TRBD1. This CDR3 is built from 14 residues. V shed 0 bases, J shed 9 bases, and the junction held 9 bases outside the gene matches. Germline V gene lookup returns CDR1 SQVTM and CDR2 ANQGSEA. The CDR3 region is CSVEDKGQVFCYTF. The CDR3 nucleotides are TGCAGCGTTGAAGATAAGGGACAGGTTTTTTGCTACACCTTC. The variable domain in full, completed from reference TRBV29-1 and TRBJ1-2, reads SAVISQKPSRDICQRGTSLTIQCQVDSQVTMMFWYRQQPGQSLTLIATANQGSEATYESGFVIDKFPISRPNLTFSTLTVSNMSPEDSSIYLCSVEDKGQVFCYTFGSGTRLTVV.

This clonotype was recorded many times. This chain connects TRBV12-3 or TRBV12-4 to TRBJ2-2; no firm D call. V was cut by 3 bases and J by 3 bases, with 11 bases left in between. The CDR3 extends over 15 amino acids. Here the CDR3 DNA reads TGTGCCAGCAGTTTTCGGAGCGTAGACACCGGGGAGCTGTTTTTT. It codes for CASSFRSVDTGELFF.

The V call is TRBV20-1, the J call TRBJ2-7; D perhaps matches TRBD1 (7 bases). The CDR3 has 16 residues. V dropped 4 bases and J dropped 6 bases, with 25 bases sitting between them. Looked up from germline, CDR1 is DFQATT and CDR2 is SNEGSKA (reference sequence). The CDR3 nucleotides read TGCAGTGCTACACCTACGCTCTGGACAGGAGGGGGCGAGCAGTACTTC. This sequence encodes CSATPTLWTGGGEQYF.

V is TRBV25-1 and J is TRBJ1-2; D uncertain. The CDR3 spans 14 residues. V lost 5 bases, J lost 3 bases, and 13 bases lay in between. Per germline, CDR1 MGHDK and CDR2 SYGVNS. The CDR3 sequence: CASSPLEPYYGYTF. The CDR3 DNA follows: TGTGCCAGCAGTCCCCTTGAACCGTACTATGGCTACACCTTC.

The chain couples TRBV11-2 to TRBJ2-7; 9 nucleotides agree with TRBD2. This CDR3 has 15 amino acids. V lost 5 bases, J lost 2 bases, and 7 bases stayed unmatched. Germline loops: CDR1 SGHAT, CDR2 FQNNGV. The CDR3 bases are TGTGCCAGCAGCGCCCGGGTAGCGGGGGCCTACGAGCAGTACTTC. Translation: CASSARVAGAYEQYF.

This clonotype has a handful of counts. This chain joins TRBV29-1 and TRBJ1-5; a possible D gene is TRBD1 (5 bases). This CDR3 contains 11 residues. Germline V gene lookup returns CDR1 SQVTM and CDR2 ANQGSEA. Trimming pared 8 bases from V and 5 bases from J, leaving 10 bases between. The CDR3 bases are TGCAGCCACAGAGGGGATCAGCCCCAGCATTTT. Encoded protein: CSHRGDQPQHF.

V usage is TRBV25-1 and J usage is TRBJ1-1; D might be TRBD1 (5 bases). V was shortened by 3 bases and J by 3 bases, with 14 bases between the two germline ends. CDR3 length: 15 amino acids. CDR1 is MGHDK, CDR2 SYGVNS, per germline. This chain's CDR3 is CASSDSRRGDTEAFF. DNA for the CDR3: TGTGCCAGCAGTGATTCCCGTAGGGGCGACACTGAAGCTTTCTTT. Looking up the rest from reference TRBV25-1 and TRBJ1-1 gives the full variable domain: EADIYQTPRYLVIGTGKKITLECSQTMGHDKMYWYQQDPGMELHLIHYSYGVNSTEKGDLSSESTVSRIRTEHFPLTLESARPSHTSQYLCASSDSRRGDTEAFFGQGTRLTVV.

The CDR3 loop is CASSYSSVLYEQYF. The CDR3 DNA follows: TGTGCCAGCAGTTACTCGAGTGTACTCTACGAGCAGTACTTC. The chain couples TRBV6-2 or TRBV6-3 to TRBJ2-7, with D hard to call. CDR3 length: 14 residues. Trimming stripped 0 bases from V and 3 bases from J, with 9 bases between. Germline V CDR1 and CDR2: MNHEY, SVGEGT.

The J gene is TRBJ1-1, the V gene TRBV4-3; 7 bases line up with TRBD1. Germline CDR1 and CDR2: LGHNA and YSLEER. V shed 3 bases, J shed 3 bases, and the junction held 7 bases outside the gene matches. The CDR3 has 15 amino acids. Written as DNA, the CDR3 is TGCGCCAGCAGCCACCTTGACAGGGACCACACTGAAGCTTTCTTT. Translation: CASSHLDRDHTEAFF.

This clonotype was found many times. This sequence joins TRBV25-1 and TRBJ2-5; possible D gene TRBD1, 6 bases. In germline, CDR1 is MGHDK, CDR2 SYGVNS. The CDR3 has 12 amino acids. V was clipped by 6 bases and J by 9 bases, with 14 bases between them. As DNA, the CDR3 is TGTGCCAGCAGGAGGGGGAAATTGGCCCAGTACTTC. Translated: CASRRGKLAQYF.

This clonotype was counted at least ten times. The chain is built from TRBV7-9 and TRBJ2-1; 8 bases align to TRBD1. Trimming took 4 bases from V and 7 from J; bases not matched to a gene: 9. This CDR3 is built from 15 residues. CDR1 is SEHNR, CDR2 FQNEAQ, per germline (reference sequence). CDR3 DNA: TGTGCCAGCAGCTACCGGACAGGGTCCGGTAATGAGCAGTTCTTC. It is translated as CASSYRTGSGNEQFF. Together with reference TRBV7-9 and TRBJ2-1, the CDR3 gives the full variable domain: DTGVSQNPRHKITKRGQNVTFRCDPISEHNRLYWYRQTLGQGPEFLTYFQNEAQLEKSRLLSDRFSAERPKGSFSTLEIQRTEQGDSAMYLCASSYRTGSGNEQFFGPGTRLTVL.

The gene calls are TRBV11-2 and TRBJ2-1, with a tentative D call TRBD1 (6 bases). This CDR3 is built from 16 residues. V was pared by 5 bases and J by 4 bases, with 18 bases between. CDR1 and CDR2 (germline): SGHAT, FQNNGV. The CDR3 nucleotides are TGTGCCAGCAGCCCGCGGGTAGGGGGTGAATACAATGAGCAGTTCTTC. Its protein product is CASSPRVGGEYNEQFF.

This clonotype was counted between two and nine times. This chain links TRBV6-2 or TRBV6-3 with TRBJ2-5; TRBD1 agrees at 10 bases. The CDR3 is 14 residues long. Looked up from germline, CDR1 is MNHEY and CDR2 is SVGEGT. V shed 8 bases and J 5 bases; nucleotides not matched to a gene: 8. The CDR3 nucleotides read TGTGCCAGCCGAGACAGGGGGCATTGGGAGACCCAGTACTTC. It yields the protein CASRDRGHWETQYF.

This clonotype was recorded many times. V is TRBV6-5 and J is TRBJ2-1; D call uncertain. The length of the CDR3 is 18 residues. Germline V lookup: CDR1 MNHEY, CDR2 SVGAGI. V lost 1 base, J lost 6 bases, and 22 bases lay in between. CDR3 protein: CASSYWGRQALTTNEQFF. CDR3 nucleotide sequence: TGTGCCAGCAGTTACTGGGGTCGCCAGGCCCTTACAACCAATGAGCAGTTCTTC.

This clonotype showed up many times. CDR3 DNA: TGTGCCAGCAGGGCAAGACAGGGGTTCACAGATACGCAGTATTTT. It translates to CASRARQGFTDTQYF. The V gene is TRBV7-2, the J gene TRBJ2-3; 8 positions match TRBD1. The junction had 7 bases not matched to a gene; V was cut back by 6 bases and J by 2 bases. Germline assignment: CDR1 SGHTA and CDR2 FQGNSA. The length of the CDR3 is 15 residues.

There are a few counts of this clonotype. The CDR3 DNA reads as TGTGCCAGCAGTGTCGGGGGTCAGAACACTGAAGCTTTCTTT. Its translation: CASSVGGQNTEAFF. The V gene is TRBV6-4, the J gene TRBJ1-1, with D tentatively TRBD1 (5 bases). Germline V CDR1 and CDR2: MRHNA, SNTAGT. The CDR3 spans 14 residues. Trimming took off 4 bases at V and 1 base at J, with 10 bases between the two ends.

In its sample, this clonotype was seen a few times. The V and J genes are TRBV7-3 and TRBJ2-3; 7 positions agree with TRBD1. Germline V gene sequence: CDR1 SGHTA, CDR2 FQGTGA. The CDR3 has 15 amino acids. V shed 6 bases, J shed 3 bases, and the junction held 9 bases outside the gene matches. CDR3 residues: CASSLQGIPTDTQYF. The CDR3 nucleotides read TGTGCCAGCAGTTTACAGGGGATCCCGACAGATACGCAGTATTTT.

J is TRBJ1-1 and V is TRBV11-2; D is possibly TRBD1 (6 bases). V lost 5 bases and J 1 base, leaving 11 bases between the germline ends. There are 14 residues in the CDR3. Germline V gene data show CDR1 as SGHAT and CDR2 as FQNNGV. CDR3 sequence (DNA): TGTGCCAGCAGCCTCGGGACACAGAACACTGAAGCTTTCTTT. Translated: CASSLGTQNTEAFF.

V usage is TRBV6-1 and J usage is TRBJ2-1, with a weak D call TRBD1 (8 bases). V gave up 6 bases and J gave up 0 bases, with 15 bases separating them. The length of the CDR3 is 16 residues. Looked up from germline, CDR1 is MNHNS and CDR2 is SASEGT. The CDR3 protein is CASRATGGGSYNEQFF. CDR3 in DNA: TGTGCCAGCAGGGCAACAGGGGGGGGCTCCTACAATGAGCAGTTCTTC.

This clonotype has just a few counts. The rearrangement joins TRBV10-3 to TRBJ2-1; the D gene could be TRBD1 or TRBD2 (5 bases each). Germline V gene data show CDR1 as ENHRY and CDR2 as SYGVKD. The CDR3 runs 16 residues. V was shortened by 0 bases and J by 6 bases, with 15 bases between the two germline ends. For the CDR3, the DNA is TGTGCCATCAGTGAGTCGTTGGGACGACCTCCCAATGAGCAGTTCTTC. Translating it yields CAISESLGRPPNEQFF.

Ten or more counts support this clonotype. The chain uses TRBV29-1 and TRBJ2-3; 9 positions match TRBD1. Germline CDR1 and CDR2: SQVTM and ANQGSEA. The CDR3 is 14 amino acids. After removal of 8 bases from V and 2 bases from J, the junction contained 8 bases not matched to a gene. The CDR3 region has the DNA TGCAGCACAAGACAGGGGGGCGTCACAGATACGCAGTATTTT. Its translation is CSTRQGGVTDTQYF.

This clonotype has at least ten counts. The chain has TRBV5-8 and TRBJ1-2, with unresolved D. V shed 2 bases and J shed 2 bases, with 13 bases lying between them. The CDR3 spans 15 residues. CDR1 SGHTS and CDR2 YDEGEE come from the germline V gene. The CDR3 is CASSLSSVQNYGYTF. The CDR3 nucleotides are TGTGCCAGCAGCTTAAGCTCCGTACAAAACTATGGCTACACCTTC. The whole variable domain, remainder taken from reference TRBV5-8 and TRBJ1-2, is EAGVTQSPTHLIKTRGQQATLRCSPISGHTSVYWYQQALGLGLQFLLWYDEGEERNRGNFPPRFSGRQFPNYSSELNVNALELEDSALYLCASSLSSVQNYGYTFGSGTRLTVV.

The CDR3 region has the DNA TGTGCCAGCAGTTTATACGCCAGGACTGTAGAGCAGTTCTTC. Protein sequence: CASSLYARTVEQFF. V and J are TRBV28 and TRBJ2-1, with D maybe TRBD2 (5 bases). The V and J ends lost 1 base and 10 bases respectively, with 14 bases between them. The germline V gene has CDR1 MDHEN and CDR2 SYDVKM. The CDR3 is 14 residues long. The full variable domain, its missing parts supplied by reference TRBV28 and TRBJ2-1, is DVKVTQSSRYLVKRTGEKVFLECVQDMDHENMFWYRQDPGLGLRLIYFSYDVKMKEKGDIPEGYSVSREKKERFSLILESASTNQTSMYLCASSLYARTVEQFFGPGTRLTVL.

This clonotype occurred many times. This chain links TRBV11-2 with TRBJ1-6; D perhaps matches TRBD1 (5 bases). CDR3 length: 14 amino acids. Trimming left V 3 bases short and J 9 bases short, with 12 bases between. CDR1 SGHAT and CDR2 FQNNGV come from the germline V gene. The CDR3 protein is CASSFSQGGSPLHF. DNA of the CDR3: TGTGCCAGCAGCTTTAGTCAGGGAGGTTCACCCCTCCACTTT.